A single sample gave rise to the 10 T cell receptor beta chains below, sequenced in a study of CD8+ T cells in alopecia areata. Extracted RNA was reverse transcribed into cDNA, the sequencing template. Sequenced by immunoSEQ multiplex PCR; TCRdb stores in-frame clones only, minus some. Of some 210,000 clones listed, 50% to 70% are singletons. The sequencing here drew on CD4+ T cells sorted from blood, taken at week 0. The source is a human donor with alopecia areata.

The chain joins TRBV5-6 to TRBJ2-7; 9 bases map to TRBD2. Germline V CDR1 and CDR2: SGHDT, YYEEEE. The CDR3 is 14 residues long. V lost 2 bases and J lost 0; bases outside the gene matches: 0. In nucleotides, the CDR3 is TGTGCCAGCAGCTTTAGCGGGAGCTCCTACGAGCAGTACTTC. This encodes CASSFSGSSYEQYF.

The chain combines TRBV19 with TRBJ1-2; D ambiguous. Germline CDR1 reads LNHDA; CDR2 reads SQIVND (reference sequence). Trimming removed 6 bases at V and 1 base at J, with 15 bases between. The CDR3 is 15 residues long. The CDR3 region has the DNA TGTGCCAGTAGGGGCGAGCGGCAGATTAACTATGGCTACACCTTC. This translates into CASRGERQINYGYTF.

This clone occurred a few times. The V and J genes are TRBV7-8 and TRBJ1-4; TRBD1 aligns across 9 bases. The V gene end was trimmed by 5 bases and the J gene end by 6 bases; junction bases not matched to a gene: 7. CDR1 and CDR2 (germline): SGHVS, FQNEAQ. The CDR3 is 15 residues long. The CDR3 nucleotides are TGTGCCAGCAGCCGGAGACAGGGGGGGTATGAAAAACTGTTTTTT. This codes for CASSRRQGGYEKLFF.

This clone was counted between two and nine times. The chain couples TRBV28 to TRBJ2-7; D is uncertain. The V gene's germline CDR1 is MDHEN and CDR2 SYDVKM. The CDR3 is 11 residues long. V gave up 5 bases and J gave up 3 bases, with 5 bases separating them. The DNA of the CDR3 is TGTGCCAGCAGTACCCTCTACGAGCAGTACTTC. Encoded protein: CASSTLYEQYF.

V is TRBV9 and J is TRBJ2-2, with 8 bases matching TRBD1. The V gene end was trimmed by 4 bases and the J gene end by 4 bases; junction bases not matched to a gene: 6. The germline CDR1 and CDR2 sequences are SGDLS and YYNGEE. There are 15 residues in the CDR3. The CDR3 coding sequence is TGTGCCAGCAGCCCCGGACAGGGAGGCACCGGGGAGCTGTTTTTT. Translating gives CASSPGQGGTGELFF.

This chain connects TRBV7-2 to TRBJ2-7; a possible D gene is TRBD1 (6 bases). V lost 3 bases and J lost 4, with 10 bases in between. The CDR3 contains 13 residues. Germline CDR1 is SGHTA and CDR2 is FQGNSA. As DNA, the CDR3 is TGTGCCAGCAGCTTTAGGGGGAAGTACGAGCAGTACTTC. Translation: CASSFRGKYEQYF.

This clone was observed a few times. The V call is TRBV5-1, the J call TRBJ1-1; D is undetermined. Trimming cost V 7 bases and J 3 bases, with 16 bases left between them. Germline CDR1 reads SGHRS; CDR2 reads YFSETQ. The CDR3 has 14 amino acids. The CDR3 protein is CASAGGSMDTEAFF. CDR3 DNA sequence: TGCGCCAGCGCCGGCGGGAGTATGGACACTGAAGCTTTCTTT.

This clone was counted a few times. The chain joins TRBV7-2 to TRBJ1-1, with D perhaps TRBD1 (5 bases). The ends were cut back, 6 bases at V and 3 bases at J, with 14 bases in the middle. Germline loops: CDR1 SGHTA, CDR2 FQGNSA. The CDR3 has 14 residues. The CDR3 DNA reads as TGTGCCAGCAGAGTTACTAGAGGGGACACTGAAGCTTTCTTT. Its translation: CASRVTRGDTEAFF.

J is TRBJ2-3 and V is TRBV5-4; 9 bases map to TRBD2. After removal of 0 bases from V and 4 bases from J, the junction contained 6 bases not matched to a gene. This CDR3 has 16 residues. In germline, CDR1 is SGHNT, CDR2 YYREEE (reference sequence). The CDR3 is CASSLGRGGLADTQYF. The CDR3 DNA sequence: TGTGCCAGCAGCTTGGGGCGGGGGGGCCTTGCAGATACGCAGTATTTT.

This clone appeared once. The genes are TRBV5-1 and TRBJ1-3; possibly TRBD1 for D (6 bases). V was shortened by 4 bases and J by 4 bases, with 12 bases between the two germline ends. CDR3 size: 14 residues. The germline V gene encodes CDR1 SGHRS and CDR2 YFSETQ. CDR3 loop: CASSATGNGNTIYF. The CDR3, as DNA: TGCGCCAGCAGCGCAACAGGGAACGGAAACACCATATATTTT.